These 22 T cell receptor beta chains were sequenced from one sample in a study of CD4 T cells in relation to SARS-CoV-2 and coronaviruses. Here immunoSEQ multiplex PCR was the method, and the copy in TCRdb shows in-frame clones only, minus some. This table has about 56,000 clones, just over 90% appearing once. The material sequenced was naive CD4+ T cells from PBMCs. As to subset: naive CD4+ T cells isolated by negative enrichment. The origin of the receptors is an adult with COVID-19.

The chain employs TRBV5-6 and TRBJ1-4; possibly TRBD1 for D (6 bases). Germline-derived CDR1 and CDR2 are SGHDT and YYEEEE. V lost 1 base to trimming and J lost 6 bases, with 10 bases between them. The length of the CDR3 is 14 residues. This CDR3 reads CASSLYRDDEKLFF. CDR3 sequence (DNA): TGTGCCAGCAGCTTGTACAGGGACGATGAAAAACTGTTTTTT.

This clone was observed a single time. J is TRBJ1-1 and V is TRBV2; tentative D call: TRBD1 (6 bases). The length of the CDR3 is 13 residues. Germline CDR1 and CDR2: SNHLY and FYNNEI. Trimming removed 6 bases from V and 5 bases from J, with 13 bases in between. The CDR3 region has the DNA TGTGCCAGCAGCGACAGGATTGGAACTGAAGCTTTCTTT. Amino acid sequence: CASSDRIGTEAFF.

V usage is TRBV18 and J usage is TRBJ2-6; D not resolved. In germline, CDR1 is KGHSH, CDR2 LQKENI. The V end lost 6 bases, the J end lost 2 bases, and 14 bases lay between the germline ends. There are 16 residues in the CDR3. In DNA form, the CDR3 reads TGTGCCAGCTCTCGACGTTCGGGTACTGGGGCCAACGTCCTGACTTTC. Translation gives CASSRRSGTGANVLTF. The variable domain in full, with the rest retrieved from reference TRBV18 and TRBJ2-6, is NAGVMQNPRHLVRRRGQEARLRCSPMKGHSHVYWYRQLPEEGLKFMVYLQKENIIDESGMPKERFSAEFPKEGPSILRIQQVVRGDSAAYFCASSRRSGTGANVLTFGAGSRLTVL.

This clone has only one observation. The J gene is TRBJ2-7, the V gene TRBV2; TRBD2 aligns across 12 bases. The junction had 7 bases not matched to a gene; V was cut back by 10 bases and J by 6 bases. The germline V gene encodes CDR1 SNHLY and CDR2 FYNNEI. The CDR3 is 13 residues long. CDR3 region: CATRLAGVVEQYF. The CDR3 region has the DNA TGTGCCACCCGACTAGCGGGAGTAGTCGAGCAGTACTTC.

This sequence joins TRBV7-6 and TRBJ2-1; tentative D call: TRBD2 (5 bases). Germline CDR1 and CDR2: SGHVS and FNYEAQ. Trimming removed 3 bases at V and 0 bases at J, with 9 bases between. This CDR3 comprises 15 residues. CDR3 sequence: CASSFLASSYNEQFF. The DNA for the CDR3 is TGTGCCAGCAGCTTTTTAGCGAGCTCCTACAATGAGCAGTTCTTC.

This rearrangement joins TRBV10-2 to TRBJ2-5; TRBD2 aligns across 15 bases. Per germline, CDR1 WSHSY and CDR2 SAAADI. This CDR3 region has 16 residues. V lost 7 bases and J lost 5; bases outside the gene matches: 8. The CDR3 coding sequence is TGCGCCAGCACTCGGACTAGCGGGAGGGAGGGGGAGACCCAGTACTTC. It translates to CASTRTSGREGETQYF.

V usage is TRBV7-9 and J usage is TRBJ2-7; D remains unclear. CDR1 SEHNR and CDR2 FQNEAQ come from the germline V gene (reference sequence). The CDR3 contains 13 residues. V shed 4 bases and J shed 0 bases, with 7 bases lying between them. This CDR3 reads CASSSPLSYEQYF. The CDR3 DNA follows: TGTGCCAGCAGCTCGCCCCTCTCCTACGAGCAGTACTTC.

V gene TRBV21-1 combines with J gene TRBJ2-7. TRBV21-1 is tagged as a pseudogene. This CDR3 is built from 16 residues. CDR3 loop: CASSPCVGTTWGEQYF. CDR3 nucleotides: TGTGCCAGCAGCCCCTGTGTCGGTACGACCTGGGGCGAGCAGTACTTC.

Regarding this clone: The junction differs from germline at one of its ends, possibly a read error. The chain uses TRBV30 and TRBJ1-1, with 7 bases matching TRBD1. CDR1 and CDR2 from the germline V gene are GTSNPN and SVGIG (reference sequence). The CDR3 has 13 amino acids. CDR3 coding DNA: TGTGCCTGGACAACAGGGGTGAAGACTGAAGCTTTCTTT. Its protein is CAWTTGVKTEAFF.

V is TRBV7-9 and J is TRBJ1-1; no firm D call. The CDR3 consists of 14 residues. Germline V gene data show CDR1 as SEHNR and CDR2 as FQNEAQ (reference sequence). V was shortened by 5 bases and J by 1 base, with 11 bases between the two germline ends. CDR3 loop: CASSQNRGNTEAFF. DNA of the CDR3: TGTGCCAGCAGCCAAAACCGGGGGAACACTGAAGCTTTCTTT.

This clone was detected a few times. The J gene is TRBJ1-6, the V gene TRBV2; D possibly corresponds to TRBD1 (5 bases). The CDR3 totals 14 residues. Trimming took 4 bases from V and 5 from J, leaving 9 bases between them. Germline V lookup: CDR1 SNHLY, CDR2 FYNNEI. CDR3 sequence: CASSARGDNSPLHF. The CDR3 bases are TGTGCCAGCAGTGCTAGGGGAGATAATTCACCCCTCCACTTT.

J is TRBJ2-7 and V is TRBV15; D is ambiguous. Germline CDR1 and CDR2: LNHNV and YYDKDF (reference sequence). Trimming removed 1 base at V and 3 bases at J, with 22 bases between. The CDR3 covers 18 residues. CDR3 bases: TGTGCCACCAGCAGAGGCCTACAGTTAGATAAACCGGACTACGAGCAGTACTTC. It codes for CATSRGLQLDKPDYEQYF.

CDR3 region: CASSDRVSTDTQYF. For the CDR3, the DNA is TGTGCCAGCAGCGACAGGGTCAGCACAGATACGCAGTATTTT. This chain links TRBV6-2 or TRBV6-3 with TRBJ2-3, with 7 bases fitting TRBD1. Germline values: CDR1 MNHEY, CDR2 SVGEGT. The ends lost 6 bases at V and 0 bases at J; junction bases unmatched: 3. The CDR3 extends over 14 amino acids.

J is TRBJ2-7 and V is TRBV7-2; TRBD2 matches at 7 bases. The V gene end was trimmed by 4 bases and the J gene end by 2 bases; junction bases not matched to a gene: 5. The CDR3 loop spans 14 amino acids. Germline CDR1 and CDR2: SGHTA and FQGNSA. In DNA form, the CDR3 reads TGTGCCAGCAGCTCTGGGACTATACCCTACGAGCAGTACTTC. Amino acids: CASSSGTIPYEQYF. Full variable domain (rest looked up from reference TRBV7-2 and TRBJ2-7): GAGVSQSPSNKVTEKGKDVELRCDPISGHTALYWYRQSLGQGLEFLIYFQGNSAPDKSGLPSDRFSAERTGGSVSTLTIQRTQQEDSAVYLCASSSGTIPYEQYFGPGTRLTVT.

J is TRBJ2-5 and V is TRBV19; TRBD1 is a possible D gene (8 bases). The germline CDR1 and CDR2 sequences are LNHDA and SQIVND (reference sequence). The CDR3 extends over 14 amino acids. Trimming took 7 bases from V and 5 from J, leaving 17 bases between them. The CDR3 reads CASTPDREGETQYF. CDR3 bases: TGTGCCAGTACCCCGGACAGGGAGGGCGAGACCCAGTACTTC.

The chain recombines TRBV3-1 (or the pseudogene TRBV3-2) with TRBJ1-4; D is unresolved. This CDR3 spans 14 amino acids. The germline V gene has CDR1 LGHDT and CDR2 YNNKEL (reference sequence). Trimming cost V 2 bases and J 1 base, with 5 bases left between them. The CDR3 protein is CASSQRGTNEKLFF. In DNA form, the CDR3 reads TGTGCCAGCAGCCAACGGGGAACTAATGAAAAACTGTTTTTT.

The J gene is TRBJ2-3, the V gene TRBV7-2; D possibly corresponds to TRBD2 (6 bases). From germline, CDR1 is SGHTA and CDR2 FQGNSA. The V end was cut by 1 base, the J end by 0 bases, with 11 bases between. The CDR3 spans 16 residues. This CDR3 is CASSLVASVSTDTQYF. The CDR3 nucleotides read TGTGCCAGCAGCTTAGTGGCTAGCGTTAGCACAGATACGCAGTATTTT.

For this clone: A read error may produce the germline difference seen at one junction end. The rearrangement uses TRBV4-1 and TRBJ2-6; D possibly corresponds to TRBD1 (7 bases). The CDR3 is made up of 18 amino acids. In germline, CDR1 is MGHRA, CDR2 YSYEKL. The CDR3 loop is CASSQEGRGASGANVLTF. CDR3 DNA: TGCGCCAGCAGCCAAGAGGGCAGGGGGGCTTCTGGTGCCAACGTCCTGACTTTC.

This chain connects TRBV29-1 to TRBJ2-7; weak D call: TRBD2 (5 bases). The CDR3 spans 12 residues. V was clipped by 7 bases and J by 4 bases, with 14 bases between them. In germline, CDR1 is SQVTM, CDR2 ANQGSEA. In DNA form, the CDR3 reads TGCAGCGCTCAGGAGGATACTTACGAGCAGTACTTC. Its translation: CSAQEDTYEQYF.

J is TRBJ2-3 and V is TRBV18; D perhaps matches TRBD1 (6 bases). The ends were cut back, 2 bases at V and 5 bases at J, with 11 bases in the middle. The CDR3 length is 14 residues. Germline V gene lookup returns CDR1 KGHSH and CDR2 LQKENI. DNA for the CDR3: TGTGCCAGCTCACCAGGAACAGGGATAGATACGCAGTATTTT. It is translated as CASSPGTGIDTQYF. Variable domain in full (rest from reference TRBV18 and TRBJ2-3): NAGVMQNPRHLVRRRGQEARLRCSPMKGHSHVYWYRQLPEEGLKFMVYLQKENIIDESGMPKERFSAEFPKEGPSILRIQQVVRGDSAAYFCASSPGTGIDTQYFGPGTRLTVL.

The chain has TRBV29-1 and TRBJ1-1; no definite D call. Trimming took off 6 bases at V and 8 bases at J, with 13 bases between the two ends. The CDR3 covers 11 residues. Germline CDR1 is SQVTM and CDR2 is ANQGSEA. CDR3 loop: CSVGLEAEAFF. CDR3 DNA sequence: TGCAGCGTAGGATTAGAAGCCGAAGCTTTCTTT.

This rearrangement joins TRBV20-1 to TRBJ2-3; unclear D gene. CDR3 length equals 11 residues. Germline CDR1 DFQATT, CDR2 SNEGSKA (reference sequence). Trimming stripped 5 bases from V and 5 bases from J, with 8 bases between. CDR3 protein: CSASALDTQYF. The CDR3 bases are TGCAGTGCTTCAGCGCTAGATACGCAGTATTTT.